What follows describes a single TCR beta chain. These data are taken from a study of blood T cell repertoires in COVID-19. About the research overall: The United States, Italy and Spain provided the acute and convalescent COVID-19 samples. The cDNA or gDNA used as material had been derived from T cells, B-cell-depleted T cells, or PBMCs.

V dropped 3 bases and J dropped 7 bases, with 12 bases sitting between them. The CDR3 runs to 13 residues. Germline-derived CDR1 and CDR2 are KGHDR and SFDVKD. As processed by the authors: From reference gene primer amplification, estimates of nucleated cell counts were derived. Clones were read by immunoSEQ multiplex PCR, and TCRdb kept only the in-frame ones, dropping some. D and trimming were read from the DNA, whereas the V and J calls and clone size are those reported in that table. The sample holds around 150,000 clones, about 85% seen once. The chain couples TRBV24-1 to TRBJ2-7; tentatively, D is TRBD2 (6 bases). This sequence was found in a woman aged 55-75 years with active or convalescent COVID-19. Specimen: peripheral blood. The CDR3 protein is CATSDGGTGEQYF. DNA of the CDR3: TGTGCCACCAGTGATGGGGGGACGGGTGAGCAGTACTTC.